Listed below are T cell receptor beta chains from one sample, sequenced in a study of T cells after yellow fever vaccination. TCRdb independently ran MiXCR on the 5' RACE reads; one entry per CDR3 protein. This repertoire shows about 85,000 distinct CDR3 sequences, 13% found once; its top ten account for about 22%. The sample consisted of CD8+ T cells not binding an NS4B(214-222) dextramer, sorted from PBMCs, taken approximately 20 days after the first yellow fever vaccination. All receptors derive from a man between 18 and 29 years old who received the YFV17D yellow fever vaccine. Each CDR3 is given with its conserved first and last residue. The D gene is left open where the match is weak. Rows may omit the clone size; those that give it use once, few, many or a size class.

size,V,D,J,CDR3,DNA
many,TRBV10-3,-,TRBJ2-6,CAISESSSGANVLTF,TGTGCCATCAGTGAGTCCAGCTCTGGGGCCAACGTCCTGACTTTC
-,TRBV5-1,-,TRBJ2-3,CASRDSRDSDTQYF,TGCGCCAGCCGGGACTCGAGGGACTCAGATACGCAGTATTTT
-,TRBV29-1,-,TRBJ2-2,CSGWGGELFF,TGCAGCGGGTGGGGCGGGGAGCTGTTTTTT
-,TRBV4-1,-,TRBJ2-2,CASSQEGGTGELFF,TGCGCCAGCAGCCAAGAAGGTGGGACCGGGGAGCTGTTTTTT
-,TRBV27,TRBD1,TRBJ1-1,CASSLIGRGPTEAFF,TGTGCCAGCAGTTTAATCGGCAGGGGGCCCACTGAAGCTTTCTTT
few,TRBV12-5,TRBD2,TRBJ2-5,CASGPKGDGTSGTQYF,TGTGCTAGTGGTCCAAAGGGGGACGGGACTAGCGGGACCCAGTACTTC
-,TRBV29-1,-,TRBJ2-3,CTVEPPRPTSTDTQYF,TGCACCGTTGAACCCCCCAGACCTACTAGCACAGATACGCAGTATTTT
-,TRBV12-3/TRBV12-4,TRBD2,TRBJ2-3,CASRSGGGTDTQYF,TGTGCCAGCAGAAGCGGGGGCGGCACAGATACGCAGTATTTT
few,TRBV6-5,TRBD1,TRBJ1-6,CASSTRTGSHNSPLHF,TGTGCCAGCAGTACTAGGACAGGGAGTCATAATTCACCCCTCCACTTT
few,TRBV4-1,-,TRBJ2-7,CASSQEGTNYEQYF,TGCGCCAGCAGCCAGGAGGGGACAAACTACGAGCAGTACTTC
few,TRBV5-1,-,TRBJ2-7,CASSAGQSYEQYF,TGCGCCAGCAGCGCGGGACAGTCCTACGAGCAGTACTTC
-,TRBV29-1,TRBD1,TRBJ1-4,CSVDQGAANEKLFF,TGCAGCGTTGATCAGGGGGCAGCTAATGAAAAACTGTTTTTT
few,TRBV7-3,TRBD1,TRBJ1-1,CASSEGQGPANTEAFF,TGTGCCAGCAGCGAGGGACAGGGGCCAGCAAACACTGAAGCTTTCTTT
-,TRBV28,-,TRBJ2-2,CASSEQGGTGELFF,TGTGCCAGCAGTGAACAGGGCGGGACCGGGGAGCTGTTTTTT
many,TRBV4-1,-,TRBJ2-5,CASSQPGGETQYF,TGCGCCAGCAGCCAACCTGGCGGGGAGACCCAGTACTTC
few,TRBV20-1,-,TRBJ1-2,CSAGRLRPYGYTF,TGCAGTGCTGGGAGACTAAGGCCTTATGGCTACACCTTC
-,TRBV5-1,-,TRBJ2-5,CASSWGHQEGTQYF,TGCGCCAGCAGCTGGGGACACCAGGAGGGGACCCAGTACTTC
few,TRBV4-1,-,TRBJ2-3,CASSQPRRGGTDTQYF,TGCGCCAGCAGCCAACCTAGAAGGGGGGGGACAGATACGCAGTATTTT
-,TRBV7-9,TRBD1,TRBJ2-3,CASSQRQGTTDTQYF,TGTGCCAGCAGCCAACGACAGGGGACCACAGATACGCAGTATTTT
few,TRBV7-9,-,TRBJ1-6,CASSLGGAGTSPLHF,TGTGCCAGCAGCTTAGGGGGGGCCGGCACTTCACCCCTCCACTTT
few,TRBV30,-,TRBJ2-7,CAWGQYYEQYF,TGTGCCTGGGGACAGTACTACGAGCAGTACTTC
few,TRBV20-1,TRBD1,TRBJ2-7,CSAREDRAPYEQYF,TGCAGTGCTAGAGAGGACAGGGCACCCTACGAGCAGTACTTC
few,TRBV27,-,TRBJ1-2,CASSYSGVYGYTF,TGTGCCAGCAGTTATAGCGGGGTCTATGGCTACACCTTC
few,TRBV5-6,-,TRBJ2-1,CARGPGGRHNEQFF,TGTGCCAGGGGCCCCGGGGGACGGCACAATGAGCAGTTCTTC
-,TRBV4-3,TRBD1,TRBJ1-1,CASSHPQGAGGEAFF,TGCGCCAGCAGCCACCCACAGGGGGCTGGCGGTGAAGCTTTCTTT
few,TRBV2,-,TRBJ2-1,CASRPDRNEQFF,TGTGCCAGCAGACCCGACAGAAATGAGCAGTTCTTC
-,TRBV7-7,-,TRBJ2-7,CASSLGKGSGYEQYF,TGTGCCAGCAGCTTAGGAAAAGGGTCGGGTTATGAGCAGTACTTC
once,TRBV6-1,TRBD2,TRBJ2-3,CASGELAGGETDTQYF,TGTGCCAGCGGGGAGCTAGCGGGGGGTGAAACAGATACGCAGTATTTT
-,TRBV27,TRBD1,TRBJ1-5,CASSSRQGGQPQHF,TGTGCCAGCAGCTCTCGACAGGGAGGTCAGCCCCAGCATTTT
-,TRBV20-1,-,TRBJ1-6,CSARDGRSSPLHF,TGCAGTGCTAGAGATGGCAGGTCTTCACCCCTCCACTTT
few,TRBV5-1,TRBD2,TRBJ2-3,CASSFVGLAPDTQYF,TGCGCCAGCAGCTTTGTGGGACTAGCCCCAGATACGCAGTATTTT
many,TRBV12-3/TRBV12-4,-,TRBJ2-5,CASSFGRIQETQYF,TGTGCCAGCAGTTTCGGTCGGATCCAAGAGACCCAGTACTTC
-,TRBV29-1,-,TRBJ1-5,CSVTSENQLQHF,TGCAGCGTTACAAGCGAGAATCAGCTCCAGCATTTT
-,TRBV7-9,-,TRBJ1-2,CASSLLLANYGYTF,TGTGCCAGCAGCTTACTCCTCGCTAACTATGGCTACACCTTC
-,TRBV6-2/TRBV6-3,-,TRBJ2-2,CATRNTGELFF,TGTGCCACCAGGAACACCGGGGAGCTGTTTTTT
few,TRBV27,TRBD2,TRBJ2-3,CASSLLGLASTDTQYF,TGTGCCAGCAGTTTATTAGGACTAGCGAGCACAGATACGCAGTATTTT
-,TRBV4-3,-,TRBJ2-5,CASSQEGPGGGETQYF,TGCGCCAGCAGCCAAGAGGGTCCGGGGGGCGGGGAGACCCAGTACTTC
few,TRBV10-3,-,TRBJ2-1,CAISGLHNEQFF,TGTGCCATCAGTGGATTACACAATGAGCAGTTCTTC
few,TRBV12-3/TRBV12-4,-,TRBJ2-7,CASSLSDISYEQYF,TGTGCCAGCAGTCTATCAGACATCTCCTACGAGCAGTACTTC
many,TRBV12-3/TRBV12-4,-,TRBJ2-6,CASRSIGETGANVLTF,TGTGCCAGCAGATCAATTGGGGAAACTGGGGCCAACGTCCTGACTTTC
-,TRBV12-3/TRBV12-4,-,TRBJ2-2,CASSLAFLCGELFF,TGTGCCAGCAGTTTAGCGTTTCTTTGCGGGGAGCTGTTTTTT
few,TRBV9,-,TRBJ2-1,CASSVRSRDPTRYNEQFF,TGTGCCAGCAGCGTACGGTCCCGGGATCCGACACGATACAATGAGCAGTTCTTC
-,TRBV4-3,-,TRBJ2-3,CASSQEGEPPWDTQYF,TGCGCCAGCAGCCAAGAAGGGGAACCACCCTGGGATACGCAGTATTTT
many,TRBV27,-,TRBJ2-7,CASSLRGSYEQYF,TGTGCCAGCAGTTTACGAGGGAGCTACGAGCAGTACTTC
-,TRBV27,TRBD1,TRBJ1-4,CASSFSETGGPKLFF,TGTGCTAGCAGTTTCTCCGAGACAGGGGGCCCGAAACTGTTTTTT
-,TRBV25-1,-,TRBJ2-5,CASQRTGGGRETQYF,TGTGCCAGCCAGAGGACAGGAGGGGGCCGAGAGACCCAGTACTTC
-,TRBV7-2,-,TRBJ2-4,CASSPQKGEARYF,TGTGCCAGCAGCCCCCAGAAGGGGGAGGCTCGGTACTTC
-,TRBV3-1,-,TRBJ2-5,CASSQGFPPYQETQYF,TGTGCCAGCAGCCAAGGGTTTCCTCCGTACCAAGAGACCCAGTACTTC
-,TRBV25-1,TRBD1,TRBJ2-5,CASSGHRDRIETQYF,TGTGCCAGCAGTGGTCACCGGGACAGGATCGAGACCCAGTACTTC
few,TRBV4-3,-,TRBJ2-5,CASSQGSGTQETQYF,TGCGCCAGCAGCCAGGGGTCAGGGACGCAAGAGACCCAGTACTTC
-,TRBV13,-,TRBJ1-2,CASSSDIYGYTF,TGTGCCAGCAGTTCTGACATCTATGGCTACACCTTC
many,TRBV6-4,TRBD2,TRBJ2-3,CASSDSTSGGGDTQYF,TGTGCCAGCAGTGACTCAACTAGCGGGGGGGGAGATACGCAGTATTTT
few,TRBV16,-,TRBJ1-5,CASSQSGAGGQPQHF,TGTGCCAGCAGCCAATCCGGGGCCGGCGGTCAGCCCCAGCATTTT
few,TRBV6-2/TRBV6-3,TRBD2,TRBJ2-1,CASSYWPSGGVFDEQFF,TGTGCCAGCAGTTACTGGCCTAGCGGGGGGGTCTTTGATGAGCAGTTCTTC
few,TRBV4-1,-,TRBJ2-2,CASSPKNRDTGELFF,TGCGCCAGCAGCCCAAAGAACAGGGACACCGGGGAGCTGTTTTTT